This passage covers 9 T cell receptor beta chains from one sample sequenced in a study of cytomegalovirus exposure and HLA in healthy donors (dated by TCRdb to about 2017). The method behind the library was the immunoSEQ multiplex PCR assay. TCRdb stores this immuneACCESS table with in-frame sequences only. Part of the clones is absent; in the studies checked, under half of the shortfall reflects unresolved V genes, and no reason is known for the rest. The sample includes 85,000 to 95,000 clones, with 96% observed a single time. Over 0.7% of the sample is held by the ten biggest clonotypes. Sequencing was performed on PBMCs. These receptors all come from a man younger than 35 in good health and CMV-seronegative.

This chain connects TRBV5-6 to TRBJ2-5, with D possibly being TRBD1 (6 bases). This CDR3 has 17 residues. V lost 6 bases, J lost 4 bases, and 25 bases lay in between. The germline CDR1 and CDR2 sequences are SGHDT and YYEEEE. The CDR3 sequence is CASTNLGWGPQGETQYF. CDR3 DNA: TGTGCCAGCACAAACCTGGGGTGGGGGCCCCAAGGAGAGACCCAGTACTTC.

The CDR3 protein is CAWTPFTGTSGNTIYF. DNA of the CDR3: TGTGCCTGGACACCATTCACAGGGACCTCTGGAAACACCATATATTTT. J is TRBJ1-3 and V is TRBV30; D is perhaps TRBD1 (6 bases). Germline CDR1 reads GTSNPN; CDR2 reads SVGIG (reference sequence). V lost 4 bases and J 0 bases, leaving 16 bases between the germline ends. The CDR3 has 16 residues.

CDR3 amino acids: CASSRPVQETQYF. The CDR3 DNA sequence: TGTGCCAGCAGCCGCCCAGTCCAAGAGACCCAGTACTTC. The chain recombines TRBV11-3 with TRBJ2-5, with no clear D. CDR1 SGHNT and CDR2 YENEEA come from the germline V gene. V dropped 5 bases and J dropped 1 base, with 8 bases sitting between them. The CDR3 is 13 residues long.

The rearrangement links TRBV29-1 to TRBJ2-1; 11 bases fit TRBD2. The CDR3 is 14 residues long. Trimming at V came to 6 bases and at J to 5 bases, leaving 6 bases not matched to a gene. Germline V gene lookup returns CDR1 SQVTM and CDR2 ANQGSEA. CDR3 protein: CSVLRTSGHNEQFF. The CDR3 DNA is TGCAGCGTCCTGCGGACTAGCGGGCACAATGAGCAGTTCTTC.

The rearrangement uses TRBV19 and TRBJ1-1; D uncertain. CDR3 size: 14 residues. Germline assignment: CDR1 LNHDA and CDR2 SQIVND (reference sequence). Trimming left V 10 bases short and J 1 base short, with 16 bases between. The CDR3 protein is CATLLGPPNTEAFF. The DNA for the CDR3 is TGTGCCACTCTACTAGGACCGCCGAACACTGAAGCTTTCTTT.

V is TRBV5-1 and J is TRBJ2-1, with TRBD2 matching over 10 bases. In germline, CDR1 is SGHRS, CDR2 YFSETQ. V shed 4 bases and J 2 bases; nucleotides not matched to a gene: 6. The CDR3 spans 16 residues. Here the CDR3 DNA reads TGCGCCAGCAGCGCGAGCGGGAGGGACGCCTACAATGAGCAGTTCTTC. Translated: CASSASGRDAYNEQFF.

The chain links TRBV4-2 to TRBJ2-5, with D perhaps matching TRBD2 (5 bases). The ends were cut back, 0 bases at V and 2 bases at J, with 7 bases in the middle. Germline loops: CDR1 LGHNA, CDR2 YNFKEQ. The CDR3 is made up of 14 amino acids. In nucleotides, the CDR3 is TGTGCCAGCAGCCAAGAGGACTCTCAAGAGACCCAGTACTTC. This encodes CASSQEDSQETQYF.

As DNA, the CDR3 is TGTGCCAGCAGTTTGGGTTGGGTAGGGCAGGGAATTTTGGGCAATCAGCCCCAGCATTTT. This translates into CASSLGWVGQGILGNQPQHF. The chain couples TRBV27 to TRBJ1-5, with D perhaps matching TRBD1 (5 bases). Trimming took 3 bases from V and 2 from J, leaving 26 bases between them. Germline V gene data show CDR1 as MNHEY and CDR2 as SMNVEV (reference sequence). The CDR3 consists of 20 residues.

The chain links TRBV28 to TRBJ2-5, with D possibly TRBD1 on 5 matching bases. This CDR3 spans 15 amino acids. Trimming removed 5 bases at V and 2 bases at J, with 15 bases between. CDR1 and CDR2 (germline): MDHEN, SYDVKM. CDR3 bases: TGTGCCAGCAGTGAAAGGGGTGCCGTTCAAGAGACCCAGTACTTC. This sequence encodes CASSERGAVQETQYF.